This TCR beta chain emerged from a study of T cells in Graves' hyperthyroidism and ophthalmopathy. This clonotype was detected ten times or more. Its antigen remains unidentified. Study observations and caveats: Ophthalmopathy was separated from stable hyperthyroidism by a 13 V-J model.

The CDR3 regions of TCR beta were amplified from RNA transcripts. During a first-round RT-PCR of the TCR CDR3, the HTBI primer set was used. TCRdb reprocessed the multiplex PCR reads via MiXCR and lists one record per CDR3 protein. The sample contains 300,000 to 450,000 distinct CDR3 sequences, under 15% of which appear only once. Germline CDR1 MNHEY, CDR2 SVGEGT. There are 12 residues in the CDR3. Deletions cut 6 bases from V and 5 bases from J, with 7 bases between. V and J are TRBV6-2 or TRBV6-3 and TRBJ2-2; no clear D. The source is a woman younger than 35 with Graves' hyperthyroidism. Sequencing used blood. The CDR3 protein is CASRAVTGELFF. CDR3 coding DNA: TGTGCCAGCAGAGCAGTGACCGGGGAGCTGTTTTTT.